The 27 T cell receptor beta chains in this list originate from one sample, sequenced in a study of control samples from healthy donors and cancer patients. TCRdb's table, derived via immunoSEQ multiplex PCR, lists solely in-frame clones and lacks some. The sample shows tens of thousands of clones, 75% to 90% of them seen only once. The sample comprised PBMCs. The source is a woman between 50 and 59 years old with lung cancer.

V and J are TRBV28 and TRBJ2-7; the match to TRBD1 covers 8 bases. The CDR3 length is 15 residues. Germline-derived CDR1 and CDR2 are MDHEN and SYDVKM. V was pared by 7 bases and J by 6 bases, with 14 bases of the junction left unmatched. CDR3 protein: CASIPGGSGLGEQYF. The CDR3 DNA reads as TGTGCCAGCATCCCAGGGGGCTCAGGCCTAGGCGAGCAGTACTTC.

This rearrangement joins TRBV30 to TRBJ1-6; D unclear. Trimming left V 4 bases short and J 7 bases short, with 5 bases between. Germline V gene data show CDR1 as GTSNPN and CDR2 as SVGIG (reference sequence). This CDR3 contains 11 residues. As DNA, the CDR3 is TGTGCCTGGAACGGGAATTCACCCCTCCACTTT. It is translated as CAWNGNSPLHF.

The chain combines TRBV7-2 with TRBJ2-5; D is perhaps TRBD1 or TRBD2 (5 bases each). Trimming pared 3 bases from V and 1 base from J, leaving 9 bases between. CDR3 size: 14 residues. CDR1 is SGHTA and CDR2 is FQGNSA in the germline V gene. DNA for the CDR3: TGTGCCAGCAGCTTGGGACGGAGCCAAGAGACCCAGTACTTC. Translating it yields CASSLGRSQETQYF.

V usage is TRBV9 and J usage is TRBJ1-1, with D possibly TRBD1 on 5 matching bases. Trimming shortened V by 5 bases and J by 1 base, and 15 bases separated the two germline ends. Germline V gene lookup returns CDR1 SGDLS and CDR2 YYNGEE. CDR3 length: 15 residues. The DNA for the CDR3 is TGTGCCAGCAGGGCTACCGGGACGGAGAACACTGAAGCTTTCTTT. It translates to CASRATGTENTEAFF.

The V and J genes are TRBV7-2 and TRBJ1-1; D not certain. Trimming took 7 bases from V and 1 from J, leaving 13 bases between them. The CDR3 length is 14 residues. Germline loops: CDR1 SGHTA, CDR2 FQGNSA. The DNA for the CDR3 is TGTGCCAGCATAGACCTAATGGCGAACACTGAAGCTTTCTTT. Protein: CASIDLMANTEAFF. Using reference TRBV7-2 and TRBJ1-1 for the parts outside the CDR3, the full variable domain is GAGVSQSPSNKVTEKGKDVELRCDPISGHTALYWYRQSLGQGLEFLIYFQGNSAPDKSGLPSDRFSAERTGGSVSTLTIQRTQQEDSAVYLCASIDLMANTEAFFGQGTRLTVV.

The chain carries TRBV7-2 and TRBJ2-7; a weak D match, TRBD1 (5 bases). In germline, CDR1 is SGHTA, CDR2 FQGNSA. V was shortened by 0 bases and J by 6 bases, with 12 bases between the two germline ends. This CDR3 contains 14 residues. CDR3 in amino acids: CASSLAGVLVEQYF. The CDR3 DNA follows: TGTGCCAGCAGCTTAGCAGGGGTACTTGTCGAGCAGTACTTC.

CDR3 protein: CASSTGIMNTEAFF. As DNA, the CDR3 is TGTGCCAGTAGCACAGGGATCATGAACACTGAAGCTTTCTTT. This chain uses TRBV19 with TRBJ1-1, with TRBD1 as a possible D gene (6 bases). Trimming left V 6 bases short and J 0 bases short, with 11 bases between. The V gene's germline CDR1 is LNHDA and CDR2 SQIVND (reference sequence). This CDR3 is built from 14 residues.

The table lists this clone with a few counts. This chain uses TRBV29-1 with TRBJ1-1; D possibly corresponds to TRBD1 (6 bases). The germline CDR1 and CDR2 sequences are SQVTM and ANQGSEA. This CDR3 is 10 amino acids long. Trimming shortened V by 7 bases and J by 7 bases, and 10 bases separated the two germline ends. CDR3 bases: TGCAGCGGGAGGACAGTTGAAGCTTTCTTT. It specifies CSGRTVEAFF.

The chain recombines TRBV7-3 with TRBJ2-6; 11 nucleotides agree with TRBD2. Per germline, CDR1 SGHTA and CDR2 FQGTGA. This CDR3 spans 18 amino acids. With 1 base clipped from V and 3 bases from J, the junction kept 5 bases outside the gene matches. The CDR3 protein is CASSLISGGAFGANVLTF. DNA of the CDR3: TGTGCCAGCAGCTTAATTAGCGGGGGGGCCTTTGGGGCCAACGTCCTGACTTTC.

This clone occurred a few times. The chain couples TRBV10-3 to TRBJ2-7, with D tentatively TRBD2 (5 bases). CDR1 and CDR2 from the germline V gene are ENHRY and SYGVKD. The CDR3 totals 14 residues. The V gene lost 4 bases and the J gene lost 3 bases, with 13 bases spanning the gap. The CDR3 coding sequence is TGTGCCATCAGTGTTCAGCTGGGGAGCTACGAGCAGTACTTC. Its translation is CAISVQLGSYEQYF.

V and J are TRBV6-2 or TRBV6-3 and TRBJ1-2, with D perhaps TRBD1 (5 bases). Per germline, CDR1 MNHEY and CDR2 SVGEGT. The length of the CDR3 is 13 residues. The V gene lost 3 bases and the J gene lost 8 bases, with 13 bases spanning the gap. CDR3 loop: CASSYGGLMGYTF. The DNA for the CDR3 is TGTGCCAGCAGTTATGGGGGACTCATGGGCTACACCTTC.

This chain connects TRBV6-2 or TRBV6-3 to TRBJ2-7; 11 nucleotides match TRBD2. CDR1 MNHEY and CDR2 SVGEGT come from the germline V gene. The CDR3 sequence is 16 residues long. V lost 6 bases and J lost 2; bases outside the gene matches: 9. The CDR3 spells CASSLLTSGGAYEQYF. The CDR3 DNA reads TGTGCCAGCAGCCTACTAACTAGCGGGGGAGCCTACGAGCAGTACTTC.

This chain connects TRBV11-2 to TRBJ2-7; maybe TRBD1 (6 bases). V was clipped by 1 base and J by 2 bases, with 9 bases between them. This CDR3 spans 14 amino acids. From germline, CDR1 is SGHAT and CDR2 FQNNGV. In DNA, the CDR3 is TGTGCCAGCAGCTTAGGAACAGGGACCTACGAGCAGTACTTC. It yields the protein CASSLGTGTYEQYF.

The chain combines TRBV10-3 with TRBJ2-3; weak D call: TRBD1 (6 bases). With 4 bases removed from V and 5 bases from J, the gap between germline ends came to 13 bases. This CDR3 is 14 amino acids long. CDR1 ENHRY and CDR2 SYGVKD come from the germline V gene. This CDR3 reads CAISGTDGEDTQYF. CDR3 in DNA: TGTGCCATCAGTGGGACAGATGGAGAAGATACGCAGTATTTT.

V and J are TRBV18 and TRBJ2-7; TRBD1 agrees at 9 bases. This CDR3 region has 16 residues. After removal of 3 bases from V and 5 bases from J, the junction contained 11 bases not matched to a gene. Germline CDR1 is KGHSH and CDR2 is LQKENI. This chain's CDR3 is CASSPFVPGQGDEQYF. The CDR3 DNA reads TGTGCCAGCTCACCCTTCGTTCCGGGACAGGGTGACGAGCAGTACTTC.

The chain carries TRBV29-1 and TRBJ2-2; D remains ambiguous. The CDR3 has 15 amino acids. The V end was cut by 4 bases, the J end by 1 base, with 13 bases between. Germline assignment: CDR1 SQVTM and CDR2 ANQGSEA. CDR3 bases: TGCAGCGTTGGGAATTTAGGGCGGAACACCGGGGAGCTGTTTTTT. It specifies CSVGNLGRNTGELFF.

The chain couples TRBV7-6 to TRBJ2-5; D is perhaps TRBD1 (6 bases). The V gene's germline CDR1 is SGHVS and CDR2 FNYEAQ. The CDR3 is 12 amino acids. V lost 8 bases to trimming and J lost 2 bases, with 9 bases between them. CDR3 in amino acids: CASQGQQETQYF. CDR3 nucleotide sequence: TGTGCCAGCCAAGGACAGCAAGAGACCCAGTACTTC.

This clone was seen just once. V is TRBV7-2 and J is TRBJ1-1; D ambiguous. Germline V CDR1 and CDR2: SGHTA, FQGNSA. Trimming took 1 base from V and 6 from J, leaving 9 bases between them. The CDR3 totals 13 residues. The CDR3 spells CASSLEGYSEAFF. In DNA form, the CDR3 reads TGTGCCAGCAGCTTAGAGGGTTACTCTGAAGCTTTCTTT. Variable domain in full (rest from reference TRBV7-2 and TRBJ1-1): GAGVSQSPSNKVTEKGKDVELRCDPISGHTALYWYRQSLGQGLEFLIYFQGNSAPDKSGLPSDRFSAERTGGSVSTLTIQRTQQEDSAVYLCASSLEGYSEAFFGQGTRLTVV.

This clone came up once. This chain uses TRBV28 with TRBJ1-5, with D unclear. This CDR3 comprises 14 residues. Germline CDR1 reads MDHEN; CDR2 reads SYDVKM. Between the trimmed V and J ends, which lost 5 bases and 7 bases, there was a span of 15 bases. CDR3 amino acids: CASSPAVGWQPQHF. In DNA, the CDR3 is TGTGCCAGCAGTCCGGCGGTGGGCTGGCAGCCCCAGCATTTT.

The chain recombines TRBV11-2 with TRBJ2-7; D is possibly TRBD1 (6 bases). The CDR3 loop spans 16 amino acids. Germline V lookup: CDR1 SGHAT, CDR2 FQNNGV. V lost 3 bases and J 4 bases, leaving 19 bases between the germline ends. The CDR3 here is CASSLTVGTYSYEQYF. For the CDR3, the DNA is TGTGCCAGCAGCTTGACCGTCGGGACATATTCATACGAGCAGTACTTC.

The CDR3 DNA reads TGTGCCACCAGCAGAGTAACAGGACAGGGCTTCAATGAGCAGTTCTTC. The encoded protein is CATSRVTGQGFNEQFF. The chain uses TRBV15 and TRBJ2-1; 8 bases align to TRBD1. Germline V CDR1 and CDR2: LNHNV, YYDKDF (reference sequence). V lost 1 base to trimming and J lost 6 bases; unmatched junction nucleotides: 8. CDR3 length equals 16 residues. Full variable domain (missing parts from reference TRBV15 and TRBJ2-1): DAMVIQNPRYQVTQFGKPVTLSCSQTLNHNVMYWYQQKSSQAPKLLFHYYDKDFNNEADTPDNFQSRRPNTSFCFLDIRSPGLGDTAMYLCATSRVTGQGFNEQFFGPGTRLTVL.

A word on this clone: Other nucleotide sequences from this sample produce the same CDR3. The V and J genes are TRBV7-2 and TRBJ1-1; D unresolved. Trimming took off 5 bases at V and 0 bases at J, with 7 bases between the two ends. The length of the CDR3 is 13 residues. Germline CDR1 SGHTA, CDR2 FQGNSA. The CDR3 protein is CASSVHMNTEAFF. CDR3 in DNA: TGTGCCAGCAGCGTACACATGAACACTGAAGCTTTCTTT.

The V and J genes are TRBV24-1 and TRBJ2-1; D remains ambiguous. Per germline, CDR1 KGHDR and CDR2 SFDVKD. The V end lost 3 bases, the J end lost 1 base, and 12 bases lay between the germline ends. The CDR3 runs 16 residues. The CDR3 DNA reads as TGTGCCACCAGTGATGGAGAAGTCCCTTCCTACAATGAGCAGTTCTTC. This encodes CATSDGEVPSYNEQFF.

The chain uses TRBV6-4 and TRBJ2-6, with 8 bases lining up with TRBD1. Germline CDR1 and CDR2: MRHNA and SNTAGT. V lost 3 bases to trimming and J lost 1 base; unmatched junction nucleotides: 5. The CDR3 extends over 17 amino acids. The CDR3 region is CASSETGAVSGANVLTF. The CDR3 bases are TGTGCCAGCAGTGAGACAGGGGCCGTTTCTGGGGCCAACGTCCTGACTTTC.

The J gene is TRBJ2-7, the V gene TRBV15; D is uncertain. CDR1 and CDR2 (germline): LNHNV, YYDKDF (reference sequence). The ends were cut back, 0 bases at V and 3 bases at J, with 12 bases in the middle. The CDR3 is made up of 15 amino acids. In DNA, the CDR3 is TGTGCCACCAGCAGAGAGCAGTCTACAGTCTACGAGCAGTACTTC. Protein sequence: CATSREQSTVYEQYF.

By share, this clone ranks as medium-sized. Other DNA sequences in the sample encode the same CDR3. The V gene is TRBV28, the J gene TRBJ1-2; D gene ambiguous. The CDR3 is 13 residues long. The V end was cut by 2 bases, the J end by 3 bases, with 7 bases between. The germline V gene has CDR1 MDHEN and CDR2 SYDVKM. Written as DNA, the CDR3 is TGTGCCAGCAGTTTAGTGAGAGACTATGGCTACACCTTC. This sequence encodes CASSLVRDYGYTF.

The V call is TRBV30, the J call TRBJ1-6, with D perhaps TRBD1 (5 bases). This CDR3 has 14 residues. Looked up from germline, CDR1 is GTSNPN and CDR2 is SVGIG (reference sequence). Trimming pared 2 bases from V and 9 bases from J, leaving 14 bases between. CDR3 nucleotides: TGTGCCTGGAGTATGGGGGTTGATGGTTCACCCCTCCACTTT. Its protein is CAWSMGVDGSPLHF.